These 9 T cell receptor beta chains were sequenced from one sample in a study of cytomegalovirus exposure and HLA in healthy donors. The study ran its PCR with 60 Vbeta and 13 Jbeta primers. Libraries were prepared by immunoSEQ multiplex PCR; TCRdb keeps only in-frame clonotypes and omits some of them. This sample has some 180,000 clones, with roughly 80% found just once. Specimen: PBMCs. The source of these receptors is a female donor in good health and CMV-seronegative.

V gene TRBV18 combines with J gene TRBJ1-2, with TRBD1 identical over 7 bases. V lost 6 bases, J lost 2 bases, and 9 bases stayed unmatched. CDR3 length: 15 residues. Germline V CDR1 and CDR2: KGHSH, LQKENI. The CDR3 reads CASSYEPGQNYGYTF. The CDR3 nucleotides read TGTGCCAGCTCGTATGAACCGGGACAGAACTATGGCTACACCTTC.

The chain combines TRBV5-1 with TRBJ2-1, with 7 positions matching TRBD1. CDR1 is SGHRS, CDR2 YFSETQ, per germline. Trimming took 6 bases from V and 9 from J; bases not matched to a gene: 9. The CDR3 has 13 amino acids. The CDR3 coding sequence is TGCGCCAGCAACCCTGACAGGGACGGTGAGCAGTTCTTC. Amino acid sequence: CASNPDRDGEQFF.

As for this clone: The conserved final phenylalanine or tryptophan is absent from the CDR3, which likely points to a read error. V gene TRBV5-1 combines with J gene TRBJ1-1, with 8 bases identical to TRBD1. Trimming cost V 3 bases and J 4 bases; bases outside gene matches: 11. The V gene's germline CDR1 is SGHRS and CDR2 YFSETQ. This CDR3 contains 16 residues. CDR3 in DNA: TGCGCCAGCAGCTCTGACAGGGGTGAGCGCGGCACTGAAGCTTTCTCT. Protein product: CASSSDRGERGTEAFS.

V gene TRBV5-1 combines with J gene TRBJ2-3, with D possibly being TRBD2 (6 bases). The V end lost 4 bases, the J end lost 2 bases, and 11 bases lay between the germline ends. Germline V CDR1 and CDR2: SGHRS, YFSETQ. This CDR3 comprises 14 residues. As DNA, the CDR3 is TGCGCCAGCAGCCAAGGACTAACCACAGATACGCAGTATTTT. It codes for CASSQGLTTDTQYF.

CDR3: CSVTGSSYEQYF. Here the CDR3 DNA reads TGCAGCGTGACAGGGAGCTCCTACGAGCAGTACTTC. The rearrangement uses TRBV29-1 and TRBJ2-7; TRBD1 matches 7 bases. The CDR3 sequence is 12 residues long. Germline V gene data show CDR1 as SQVTM and CDR2 as ANQGSEA. After removal of 6 bases from V and 0 bases from J, the junction contained 2 bases not matched to a gene.

The rearrangement joins TRBV18 to TRBJ2-7, with no clear D. The CDR3 consists of 14 residues. CDR1 is KGHSH and CDR2 is LQKENI in the germline V gene. The ends were cut back, 1 base at V and 0 bases at J, with 7 bases in the middle. Here the CDR3 DNA reads TGTGCCAGCTCACCACGTGCCGGCTCCTACGAGCAGTACTTC. This sequence encodes CASSPRAGSYEQYF.

The table lists this clone with a few counts. V is TRBV4-1 and J is TRBJ1-2; D unclear. V was shortened by 2 bases and J by 3 bases, with 4 bases between the two germline ends. Per the germline V gene, CDR1 is MGHRA and CDR2 is YSYEKL. CDR3 length: 12 amino acids. DNA for the CDR3: TGCGCCAGCAGCCAAAGCGACTATGGCTACACCTTC. It translates to CASSQSDYGYTF.

This clone was seen once. The chain joins TRBV4-1 to TRBJ2-1, with 8 bases matching TRBD1. CDR1 and CDR2 (germline): MGHRA, YSYEKL. J was trimmed by 9 bases and V by 2 bases; bases with no gene match: 3. This CDR3 has 13 amino acids. The CDR3 region has the DNA TGCGCCAGCAGCCAACGACAGGGGAGTGAGCAGTTCTTC. Protein: CASSQRQGSEQFF.

This clone occurred a few times. The CDR3 region is CASRSLGTGTKNIQYF. As DNA, the CDR3 is TGTGCCAGCAGGTCCTTAGGGACAGGGACTAAAAACATTCAGTACTTC. V is TRBV27 and J is TRBJ2-4, with TRBD1 matching 9 bases. This CDR3 region has 16 residues. With V trimmed by 6 bases and J by 4 bases, 10 bases remained unmatched. Germline assignment: CDR1 MNHEY and CDR2 SMNVEV (reference sequence).